The source of this T cell receptor (beta chain) is a study of tumor-infiltrating lymphocytes in primary liver carcinoma. About the research overall: The tumors ranged from roughly 4.2 to 11 cm across and fell within stage T1-T3 N0M0.

The researchers produced TCR beta cDNA from 450 to 600 ng total RNA with a constant-region primer. Three nested multiplex PCR rounds, a slightly modified ARM-PCR method, built the TCR beta libraries. Investigators reported that the first two PCR rounds, at 10 cycles each, used TRBV1-TRBV30 forward primers with a C-beta reverse primer. TCRdb reanalysed the multiplex PCR reads using MiXCR and keeps one entry per CDR3 protein. The sample includes roughly 200,000 distinct CDR3 sequences, about 85% of them seen just once. General study results and limits: Tumor-adjacent and tumor-blood pairs overlapped less than tumor region pairs did. No more than about 8-24% of top clones could be seen in all five tumor regions.

The tissue used was unsorted bulk material of about 19-31 mg. RNA and DNA were co-extracted from it with the AllPrep DNA/RNA mini kit. About this clonotype: What it binds is not known. A read error may account for a junction end that differs from germline.

Germline CDR1 SGHDT, CDR2 YYEEEE. The CDR3 consists of 19 residues. The chain combines TRBV5-6 with TRBJ2-7; 7 bases fit TRBD1. Sequenced sample: tumor tissue from primary liver carcinoma. This receptor was identified in a man in his forties or fifties with primary liver carcinoma and hepatitis B virus infection. CDR3 loop: CTSRATGAREGQNSYEQYF. CDR3 DNA sequence: TGTACCAGCAGGGCCACAGGGGCCCGCGAGGGGCAGAACTCCTATGAGCAATACTTC.